The 22 T cell receptor beta chains below come from one sample, sequenced in a study of shared clonotypes between healthy human individuals. Data came from immunoSEQ multiplex PCR; TCRdb stores just in-frame clones and leaves some out. Of around 2,000,000 clones detected, approximately 94% appear once; the ten largest clones hold roughly 1.7%. In the naive CD8 group, cells lacked CD45RO and were positively selected for CCR7, so terminally differentiated effector memory CD45RA+ cells were left out. Sequenced input: naive CD8+ T cells from PBMCs. The origin of the receptors is a man between 18 and 35 years old in good health. Some clones in this sample may be carry-over from other donors' samples.

The chain combines TRBV27 with TRBJ1-1; D is unclear. CDR3 length: 14 amino acids. V gave up 6 bases and J gave up 4 bases, with 15 bases separating them. The germline gives CDR1 MNHEY, CDR2 SMNVEV (reference sequence). CDR3 nucleotides: TGTGCCAGCAGCCCTAGTACTATGGGCACTGAAGCTTTCTTT. Protein product: CASSPSTMGTEAFF.

The chain uses TRBV7-5 and TRBJ2-4; the table names TRBD1, a call not compared with the DNA. TRBV7-5 is a pseudogene. The CDR3 consists of 17 residues. The CDR3 DNA sequence: TGTGTCAGAAGGCGTAGAAGACAGGGGGCGCAAGGGGACATTCAGTACTTC. Protein sequence: CVRRRRRQGAQGDIQYF.

This clone was seen only once. A much larger clone is a single base away; this may be a read error. The same CDR3 is also encoded by other DNA sequences in this sample. This chain connects TRBV5-8 to TRBJ2-7, with D hard to call. Between the trimmed V and J ends, which lost 4 bases and 3 bases, there was a span of 5 bases. The CDR3 is made up of 11 amino acids. Germline V gives CDR1 SGHTS, CDR2 YDEGEE. CDR3 in DNA: TGTGCCAGCAGCGTAAACTACGAGCAGTACTTC. Its translation: CASSVNYEQYF.

The rearrangement joins TRBV4-3 to TRBJ1-5; 10 bases are shared with TRBD1. CDR1 and CDR2 from the germline V gene are LGHNA and YSLEER. This CDR3 region has 18 residues. Trimming cost V 10 bases and J 0 bases; bases outside gene matches: 15. CDR3 in amino acids: CAIGDRDRGEVSNQPQHF. The CDR3 bases are TGCGCCATAGGTGACCGGGACAGGGGCGAAGTTAGCAATCAGCCCCAGCATTTT.

The chain uses TRBV27 and TRBJ2-7, with a possible D match to TRBD2 (6 bases). The CDR3 spans 12 residues. Germline values: CDR1 MNHEY, CDR2 SMNVEV (reference sequence). V dropped 7 bases and J dropped 0 bases, with 7 bases sitting between them. DNA for the CDR3: TGTGCCAGCATGGGACTCTCCTACGAGCAGTACTTC. Its translation is CASMGLSYEQYF.

The chain is built from TRBV29-1 and TRBJ2-5; D is uncertain. The J call may not be correct, given that the DNA end is closer to TRBJ2-7. CDR1 and CDR2 (germline): SQVTM, ANQGSEA. This CDR3 is 13 amino acids long. The DNA of the CDR3 is TGCAGCGTTGAAGAAGGGCCACTCGACGAGCAGTACTTC. Translated, it gives CSVEEGPLDEQYF.

Comments on this clone: This CDR3 is also generated by other DNA sequences in the sample. The chain links TRBV27 to TRBJ2-7; D tentatively fits TRBD1 or TRBD2 (6 bases each). The germline V and J ends were trimmed by 2 bases and 3 bases, with 11 bases remaining between them. The CDR3 runs to 14 residues. Germline V gene sequence: CDR1 MNHEY, CDR2 SMNVEV (reference sequence). The CDR3 DNA reads TGTGCCAGCAGTTTAAGCGGAGGGGGCTACGAGCAGTACTTC. This encodes CASSLSGGGYEQYF.

The rearrangement joins TRBV29-1 to TRBJ2-7; 8 bases map to TRBD1. This CDR3 contains 12 residues. CDR1 is SQVTM and CDR2 is ANQGSEA in the germline V gene. V dropped 7 bases and J dropped 2; count of bases not matched to a gene: 4. The CDR3 here is CSAQGAPYEQYF. CDR3 DNA sequence: TGCAGCGCCCAGGGGGCCCCCTACGAGCAGTACTTC.

J is TRBJ2-1 and V is TRBV4-2; possibly TRBD2 for D (6 bases). Germline assignment: CDR1 LGHNA and CDR2 YNFKEQ. V lost 4 bases, J lost 7 bases, and 11 bases lay in between. The CDR3 extends over 13 amino acids. DNA of the CDR3: TGTGCCAGCAGCCCCCGGGGGATGAATGAGCAGTTCTTC. Protein product: CASSPRGMNEQFF.

The chain recombines TRBV19 with TRBJ1-1; D unresolved. CDR1 is LNHDA, CDR2 SQIVND, per germline (reference sequence). Trimming shortened V by 5 bases and J by 5 bases, and 12 bases separated the two germline ends. CDR3 length: 13 amino acids. CDR3 loop: CASSALAATEAFF. CDR3 nucleotide sequence: TGTGCCAGTAGTGCCTTGGCCGCTACTGAAGCTTTCTTT.

V and J are TRBV27 and TRBJ1-5; 8 positions match TRBD1. With 5 bases clipped from V and 9 bases from J, the junction kept 9 bases outside the gene matches. Germline assignment: CDR1 MNHEY and CDR2 SMNVEV (reference sequence). This CDR3 has 14 amino acids. The CDR3 bases are TGTGCCAGCAGTGTTACAGGGGGGCAGGGGCCCCAGCATTTT. Protein product: CASSVTGGQGPQHF.

Only one count was recorded for this clone. The CDR3 DNA reads TGTGCCAGCAATCTCCGGGACCGACCCACAGATACGCAGTATTTT. Translated, it gives CASNLRDRPTDTQYF. This chain connects TRBV28 to TRBJ2-3; D may match TRBD1 or TRBD2 (5 bases each). From germline, CDR1 is MDHEN and CDR2 SYDVKM. V lost 7 bases, J lost 2 bases, and 16 bases lay in between. The CDR3 consists of 15 residues.

The CDR3 reads CATSPNGDRPSSYEQYF. The DNA of the CDR3 is TGTGCCACCTCACCGAATGGGGACAGGCCGAGCTCCTACGAGCAGTACTTC. V usage is TRBV19 and J usage is TRBJ2-7, with TRBD1 matching 8 bases. Germline V gives CDR1 LNHDA, CDR2 SQIVND (reference sequence). With 10 bases clipped from V and 0 bases from J, the junction kept 17 bases outside the gene matches. This CDR3 contains 17 residues.

The chain carries TRBV9 and TRBJ2-2; a weak D match, TRBD2 (5 bases). Germline V gene sequence: CDR1 SGDLS, CDR2 YYNGEE. The V end lost 0 bases, the J end lost 7 bases, and 13 bases lay between the germline ends. The CDR3 is 15 residues long. The CDR3 region is CASSVAGRGGGELFF. CDR3 coding DNA: TGTGCCAGCAGCGTAGCTGGGAGAGGTGGCGGGGAGCTGTTTTTT.

The chain joins TRBV7-8 to TRBJ1-2, with a tentative D call TRBD1 (5 bases). Trimming cost V 6 bases and J 7 bases, with 9 bases left between them. CDR1 SGHVS and CDR2 FQNEAQ come from the germline V gene. This CDR3 has 11 residues. CDR3 nucleotides: TGTGCCAGCAGGGGGGGTGGTGGCTACACCTTC. Residues: CASRGGGGYTF. Looking up the rest from reference TRBV7-8 and TRBJ1-2 gives the full variable domain: GAGVSQSPRYKVAKRGQDVALRCDPISGHVSLFWYQQALGQGPEFLTYFQNEAQLDKSGLPSDRFFAERPEGSVSTLKIQRTQQEDSAVYLCASRGGGGYTFGSGTRLTVV.

The chain links TRBV11-2 to TRBJ2-7; maybe TRBD2 (6 bases). The CDR3 has 15 amino acids. V was cut by 3 bases and J by 4 bases, with 16 bases left in between. In germline, CDR1 is SGHAT, CDR2 FQNNGV. The CDR3 spells CASSLRGTGIYEQYF. The CDR3 coding sequence is TGTGCCAGCAGCTTGCGCGGGACCGGGATTTACGAGCAGTACTTC.

As concerns this clone: The same CDR3 also results from other DNA sequences found in this sample. The chain uses TRBV28 and TRBJ1-1; D unclear. Germline CDR1 is MDHEN and CDR2 is SYDVKM. Trimming took 4 bases from V and 3 from J, leaving 3 bases between them. The CDR3 totals 11 residues. DNA of the CDR3: TGTGCCAGCAGTTGGTACACTGAAGCTTTCTTT. Translated: CASSWYTEAFF.

CDR3 in amino acids: CASSSGTGYTNEKLFF. The CDR3 nucleotides are TGTGCCAGCAGTTCGGGAACAGGCTACACTAATGAAAAACTGTTTTTT. The chain uses TRBV6-5 and TRBJ1-4; D is perhaps TRBD1 (5 bases). This CDR3 contains 16 residues. CDR1 is MNHEY and CDR2 is SVGAGI in the germline V gene. V was pared by 4 bases and J by 2 bases, with 14 bases between.

This clone has more than one count but fewer than ten. The genes are TRBV4-2 and TRBJ1-4; TRBD1 matches at 8 bases. Germline assignment: CDR1 LGHNA and CDR2 YNFKEQ. Trimming removed 3 bases from V and 4 bases from J; junction bases left unmatched: 10. CDR3 length: 17 residues. Here the CDR3 reads CASSQINRDRLNEKLFF. The DNA of the CDR3 is TGTGCCAGCAGCCAGATCAATAGGGACAGGCTTAATGAAAAACTGTTTTTT.

The chain carries TRBV4-2 and TRBJ2-4; 8 positions agree with TRBD2. V lost 3 bases and J lost 0; bases outside the gene matches: 10. Per germline, CDR1 LGHNA and CDR2 YNFKEQ. This CDR3 region has 18 residues. Written as DNA, the CDR3 is TGTGCCAGCAGCCACACCACCACTAGCGGCAAAGCCAAAAACATTCAGTACTTC. This codes for CASSHTTTSGKAKNIQYF.

This clone was seen once. This chain links TRBV5-8 with TRBJ2-1, with TRBD2 matching 10 bases. V shed 5 bases, J shed 9 bases, and the junction held 8 bases outside the gene matches. The CDR3 sequence is 14 residues long. Germline V lookup: CDR1 SGHTS, CDR2 YDEGEE. CDR3 nucleotides: TGTGCCAGCAGTGAAGCGGGAGGGCCAAGTGAGCAGTTCTTC. Protein product: CASSEAGGPSEQFF.

The gene calls are TRBV6-1 and TRBJ1-5; possible D gene TRBD1, 5 bases. The germline V gene encodes CDR1 MNHNS and CDR2 SASEGT. This CDR3 region has 15 residues. Between the trimmed V and J ends, which lost 3 bases and 4 bases, there was a span of 13 bases. The CDR3: CASSDPGRENQPQHF. CDR3 DNA: TGTGCCAGCAGTGACCCGGGACGGGAAAATCAGCCCCAGCATTTT.